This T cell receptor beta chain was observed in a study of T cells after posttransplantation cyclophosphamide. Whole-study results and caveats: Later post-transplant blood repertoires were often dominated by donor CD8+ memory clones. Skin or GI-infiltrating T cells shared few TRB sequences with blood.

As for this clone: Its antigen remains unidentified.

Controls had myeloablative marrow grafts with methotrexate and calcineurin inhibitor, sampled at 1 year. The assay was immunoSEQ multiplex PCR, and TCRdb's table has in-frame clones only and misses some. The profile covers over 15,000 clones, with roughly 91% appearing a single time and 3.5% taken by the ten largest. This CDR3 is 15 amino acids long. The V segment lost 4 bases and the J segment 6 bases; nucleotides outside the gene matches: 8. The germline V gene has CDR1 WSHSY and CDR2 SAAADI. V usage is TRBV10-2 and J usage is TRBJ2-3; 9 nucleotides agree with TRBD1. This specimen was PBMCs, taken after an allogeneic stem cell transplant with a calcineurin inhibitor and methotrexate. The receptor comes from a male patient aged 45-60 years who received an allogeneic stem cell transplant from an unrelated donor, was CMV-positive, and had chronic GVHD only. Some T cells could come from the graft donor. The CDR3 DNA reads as TGCGCCAGCAGTGGACCGGGACAGGGAAGGGATACGCAGTATTTT. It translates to CASSGPGQGRDTQYF.